Here is one T cell receptor beta chain with its context. The antigen is not known. The data stem from a study of radiotherapy plus CTLA-4 blockade in lung cancer. Whole-study results and caveats: In blood, after radiotherapy plus ipilimumab, tumor-derived TCR clones expanded. Early clone dynamics of blood T cells, plus interferon-beta, reportedly predicted response best.

Sequencing was performed with immunoSEQ multiplex PCR; in TCRdb, only in-frame clones are kept and a portion is missing. The sample consists of approximately 28,000 clones, about 77% of them appearing once. V gave up 1 base and J gave up 5 bases, with 7 bases separating them. CDR3 size: 13 residues. The germline CDR1 and CDR2 sequences are MGHRA and YSYEKL. This clonotype originated in a human donor with non-small cell lung cancer that progressed on radiotherapy plus ipilimumab. The chain couples TRBV4-1 to TRBJ2-3, with D unresolved. Sequences were derived from peripheral blood, sampled from a patient treated with radiotherapy plus ipilimumab. The DNA of the CDR3 is TGCGCCAGCAGCCAAGGATGGGGAGATACGCAGTATTTT. It translates to CASSQGWGDTQYF.